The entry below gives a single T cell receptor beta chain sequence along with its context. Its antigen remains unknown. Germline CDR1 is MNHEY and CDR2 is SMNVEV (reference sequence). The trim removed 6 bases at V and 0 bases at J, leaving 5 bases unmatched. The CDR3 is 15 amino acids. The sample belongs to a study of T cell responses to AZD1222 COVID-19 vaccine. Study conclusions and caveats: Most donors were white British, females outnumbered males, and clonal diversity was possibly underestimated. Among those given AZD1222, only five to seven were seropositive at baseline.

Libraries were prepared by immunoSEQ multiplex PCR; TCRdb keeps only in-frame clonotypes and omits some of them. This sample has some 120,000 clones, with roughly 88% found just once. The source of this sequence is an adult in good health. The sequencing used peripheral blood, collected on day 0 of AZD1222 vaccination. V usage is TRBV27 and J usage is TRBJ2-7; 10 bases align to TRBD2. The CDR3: CASSLLAGDSYEQYF. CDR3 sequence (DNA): TGTGCCAGCAGCCTCCTAGCGGGGGACTCCTACGAGCAGTACTTC.